These 8 T cell receptor beta chains share one sample of origin, sequenced in a study of T cell responses to AZD1222 COVID-19 vaccine. Clones were sequenced by immunoSEQ multiplex PCR, and TCRdb holds only the in-frame ones, with some missing. Among about 120,000 clones, 92% were seen once, and the ten largest hold roughly 1.5%. The sample in question was peripheral blood, obtained 28 days after the second AZD1222 dose. The origin of the receptors is an adult who received the AZD1222 COVID-19 vaccine.

The rearrangement joins TRBV5-6 to TRBJ2-7, with 8 bases lining up with TRBD1. The length of the CDR3 is 12 residues. V was clipped by 4 bases and J by 8 bases; unmatched bases: 5. Germline V CDR1 and CDR2: SGHDT, YYEEEE. The CDR3 sequence is CASSAYRGKQYF. CDR3 DNA sequence: TGTGCCAGCAGCGCCTACAGGGGGAAGCAGTACTTC.

The chain combines TRBV7-8 with TRBJ2-2, with 11 bases that match TRBD2. The CDR3 runs 18 residues. Unmatched junction bases numbered 7, after V lost 2 bases and J lost 2 bases. Germline V gene sequence: CDR1 SGHVS, CDR2 FQNEAQ. The CDR3 here is CASSLLNLAGGNTGELFF. The CDR3 nucleotides read TGTGCCAGCAGCTTACTAAACCTAGCGGGAGGTAACACCGGGGAGCTGTTTTTT.

The genes are TRBV28 and TRBJ2-2, with D possibly matching TRBD1 (6 bases). Germline V gives CDR1 MDHEN, CDR2 SYDVKM. This CDR3 comprises 15 residues. Trimming removed 5 bases from V and 2 bases from J, with 12 bases in between. The CDR3 here is CASSAYRENTGELFF. The CDR3 bases are TGTGCCAGCAGTGCCTACAGGGAAAACACCGGGGAGCTGTTTTTT.

This chain joins TRBV28 and TRBJ1-5; D is undetermined. The CDR3 loop spans 15 amino acids. The germline V and J ends were trimmed by 3 bases and 3 bases, with 12 bases remaining between them. CDR1 MDHEN and CDR2 SYDVKM come from the germline V gene. The CDR3 DNA reads as TGTGCCAGCAGTTTCCCCGTATGGAACAATCAGCCCCAGCATTTT. It is translated as CASSFPVWNNQPQHF. Full variable domain (rest looked up from reference TRBV28 and TRBJ1-5): DVKVTQSSRYLVKRTGEKVFLECVQDMDHENMFWYRQDPGLGLRLIYFSYDVKMKEKGDIPEGYSVSREKKERFSLILESASTNQTSMYLCASSFPVWNNQPQHFGDGTRLSIL.

The chain uses TRBV7-9 and TRBJ1-5, with D perhaps matching TRBD1 (5 bases). Germline V gene sequence: CDR1 SEHNR, CDR2 FQNEAQ (reference sequence). The CDR3 contains 13 residues. Trimming took off 1 base at V and 6 bases at J, with 7 bases between the two ends. The chain's CDR3 is CASSLGGAQPQHF. CDR3 bases: TGTGCCAGCAGCTTAGGAGGGGCTCAGCCCCAGCATTTT.

The V gene is TRBV6-1, the J gene TRBJ2-7; TRBD1 is a possible D gene (6 bases). CDR1 and CDR2 (germline): MNHNS, SASEGT. This CDR3 has 11 residues. V was cut by 5 bases and J by 6 bases, with 8 bases left in between. The CDR3 nucleotides read TGTGCCAGCAGTTCACAGGGCGAGCAGTACTTC. Its translation is CASSSQGEQYF.

The sample holds one count of this clone. The CDR3 DNA sequence: TGTGCCAGTAGTATAGATCGGTCAGGCAATCAGCCCCAGCATTTT. It specifies CASSIDRSGNQPQHF. The chain recombines TRBV19 with TRBJ1-5; D gene ambiguous. This CDR3 contains 15 residues. The germline V and J ends were trimmed by 0 bases and 2 bases, with 8 bases remaining between them. Germline loops: CDR1 LNHDA, CDR2 SQIVND (reference sequence).

The chain couples TRBV28 to TRBJ2-3; 7 positions match TRBD1. Germline V gene lookup returns CDR1 MDHEN and CDR2 SYDVKM. This CDR3 comprises 14 residues. The V segment lost 7 bases and the J segment 1 base; nucleotides outside the gene matches: 5. CDR3 DNA: TGTGCCAGCATAAGGGGGACAGGCACAGATACGCAGTATTTT. Residues: CASIRGTGTDTQYF. The variable domain in full, completed from reference TRBV28 and TRBJ2-3, reads DVKVTQSSRYLVKRTGEKVFLECVQDMDHENMFWYRQDPGLGLRLIYFSYDVKMKEKGDIPEGYSVSREKKERFSLILESASTNQTSMYLCASIRGTGTDTQYFGPGTRLTVL.